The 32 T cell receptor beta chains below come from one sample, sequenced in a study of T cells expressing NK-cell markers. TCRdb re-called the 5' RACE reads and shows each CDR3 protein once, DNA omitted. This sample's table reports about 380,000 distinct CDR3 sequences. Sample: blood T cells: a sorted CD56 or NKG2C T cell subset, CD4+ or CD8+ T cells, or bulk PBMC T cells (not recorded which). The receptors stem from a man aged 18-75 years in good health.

The CDR3 is CASSVDRGLYNEQFF. V and J are TRBV6-1 and TRBJ2-1. The CDR3 has 15 residues. The germline gives CDR1 MNHNS, CDR2 SASEGT.

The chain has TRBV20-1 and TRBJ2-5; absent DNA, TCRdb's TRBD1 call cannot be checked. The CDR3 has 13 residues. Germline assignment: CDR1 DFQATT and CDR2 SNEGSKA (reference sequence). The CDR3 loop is CSASRDTQETQYF.

This chain's CDR3 is CASSYRDRASPLHF. The gene calls are TRBV6-5 and TRBJ1-6; lacking DNA, the TRBD1 call made by TCRdb goes unchecked. The germline CDR1 and CDR2 sequences are MNHEY and SVGAGI. The CDR3 spans 14 residues.

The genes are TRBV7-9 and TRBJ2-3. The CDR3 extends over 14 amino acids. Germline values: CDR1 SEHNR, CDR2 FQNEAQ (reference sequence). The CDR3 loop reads CASSWTFSTDTQYF.

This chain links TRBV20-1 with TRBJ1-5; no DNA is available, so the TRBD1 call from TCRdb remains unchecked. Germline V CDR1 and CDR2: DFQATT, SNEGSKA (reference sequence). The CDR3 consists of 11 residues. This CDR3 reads CSARLGQGEYF.

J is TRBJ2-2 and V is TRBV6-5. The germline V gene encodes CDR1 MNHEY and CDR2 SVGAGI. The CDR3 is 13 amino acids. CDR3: CASSFILGGELFF.

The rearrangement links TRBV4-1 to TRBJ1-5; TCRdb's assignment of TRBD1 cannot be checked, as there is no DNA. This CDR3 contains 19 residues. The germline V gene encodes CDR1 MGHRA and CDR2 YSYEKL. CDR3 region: CASSQEAFGALGVRQPQHF.

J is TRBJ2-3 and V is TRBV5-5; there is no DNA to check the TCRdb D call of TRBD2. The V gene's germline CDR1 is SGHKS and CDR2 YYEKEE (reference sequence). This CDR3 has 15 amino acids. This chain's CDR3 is CASSLWTSAGDTQYF. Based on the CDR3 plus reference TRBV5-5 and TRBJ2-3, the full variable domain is DAGVTQSPTHLIKTRGQQVTLRCSPISGHKSVSWYQQVLGQGPQFIFQYYEKEERGRGNFPDRFSARQFPNYSSELNVNALLLGDSALYLCASSLWTSAGDTQYFGPGTRLTVL.

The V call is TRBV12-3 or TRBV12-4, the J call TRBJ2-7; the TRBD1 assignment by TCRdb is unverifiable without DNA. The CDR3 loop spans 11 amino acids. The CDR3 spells CASSLGPKQYF.

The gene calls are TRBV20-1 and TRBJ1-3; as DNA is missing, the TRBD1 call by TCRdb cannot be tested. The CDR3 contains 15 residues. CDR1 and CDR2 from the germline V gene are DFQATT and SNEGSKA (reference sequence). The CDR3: CSARRQDGAGNTIYF.

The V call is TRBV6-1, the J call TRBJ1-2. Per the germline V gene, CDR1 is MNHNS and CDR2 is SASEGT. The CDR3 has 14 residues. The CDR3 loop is CASSTGDYNYGYTF.

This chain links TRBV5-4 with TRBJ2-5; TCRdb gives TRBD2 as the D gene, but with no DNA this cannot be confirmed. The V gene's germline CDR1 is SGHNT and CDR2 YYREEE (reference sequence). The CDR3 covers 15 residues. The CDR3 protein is CASSIPTSGAATQYF.

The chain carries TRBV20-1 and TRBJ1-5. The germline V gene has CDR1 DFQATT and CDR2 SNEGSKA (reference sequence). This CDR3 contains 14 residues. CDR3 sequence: CSASVRRANQPQHF.

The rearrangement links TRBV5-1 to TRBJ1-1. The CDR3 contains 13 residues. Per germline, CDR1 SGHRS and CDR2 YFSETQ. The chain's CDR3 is CASSSSIRTEAFF. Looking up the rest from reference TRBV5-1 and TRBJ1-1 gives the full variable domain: KAGVTQTPRYLIKTRGQQVTLSCSPISGHRSVSWYQQTPGQGLQFLFEYFSETQRNKGNFPGRFSGRQFSNSRSEMNVSTLELGDSALYLCASSSSIRTEAFFGQGTRLTVV.

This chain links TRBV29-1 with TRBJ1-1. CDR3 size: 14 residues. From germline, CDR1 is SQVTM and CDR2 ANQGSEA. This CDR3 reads CSVRARGLHTEAFF.

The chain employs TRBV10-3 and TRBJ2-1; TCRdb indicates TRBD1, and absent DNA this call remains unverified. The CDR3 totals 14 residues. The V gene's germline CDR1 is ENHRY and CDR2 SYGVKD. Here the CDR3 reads CAISDTGAGNEQFF.

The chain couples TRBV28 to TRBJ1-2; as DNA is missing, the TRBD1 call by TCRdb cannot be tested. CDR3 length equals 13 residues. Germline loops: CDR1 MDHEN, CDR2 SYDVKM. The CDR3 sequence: CASRPTGDYGYTF.

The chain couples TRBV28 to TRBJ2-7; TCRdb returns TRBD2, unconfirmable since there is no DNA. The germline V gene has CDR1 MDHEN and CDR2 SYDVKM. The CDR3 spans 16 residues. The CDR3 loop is CASRASGGALLNEQYF.

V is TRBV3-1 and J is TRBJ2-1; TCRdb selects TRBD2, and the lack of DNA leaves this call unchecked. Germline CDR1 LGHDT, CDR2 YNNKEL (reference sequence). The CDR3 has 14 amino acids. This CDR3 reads CASSRTLAADEQFF.

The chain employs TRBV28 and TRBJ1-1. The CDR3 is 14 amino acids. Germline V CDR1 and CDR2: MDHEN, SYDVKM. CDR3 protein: CASSERTMNTEAFF. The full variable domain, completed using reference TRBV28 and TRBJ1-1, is DVKVTQSSRYLVKRTGEKVFLECVQDMDHENMFWYRQDPGLGLRLIYFSYDVKMKEKGDIPEGYSVSREKKERFSLILESASTNQTSMYLCASSERTMNTEAFFGQGTRLTVV.

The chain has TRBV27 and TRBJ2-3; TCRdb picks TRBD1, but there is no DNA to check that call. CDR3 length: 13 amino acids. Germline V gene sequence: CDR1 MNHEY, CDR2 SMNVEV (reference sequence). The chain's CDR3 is CASTRGDSDTQYF.

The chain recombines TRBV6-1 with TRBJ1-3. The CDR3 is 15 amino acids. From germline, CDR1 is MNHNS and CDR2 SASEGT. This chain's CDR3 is CASRPTWTSGNTIYF.

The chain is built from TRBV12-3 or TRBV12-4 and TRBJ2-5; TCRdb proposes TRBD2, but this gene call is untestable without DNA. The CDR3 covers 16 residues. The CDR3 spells CASSLGELQEQETQYF.

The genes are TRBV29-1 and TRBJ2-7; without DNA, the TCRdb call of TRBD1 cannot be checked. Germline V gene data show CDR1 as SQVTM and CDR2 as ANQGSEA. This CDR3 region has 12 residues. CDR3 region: CSSLVAPGEQYF.

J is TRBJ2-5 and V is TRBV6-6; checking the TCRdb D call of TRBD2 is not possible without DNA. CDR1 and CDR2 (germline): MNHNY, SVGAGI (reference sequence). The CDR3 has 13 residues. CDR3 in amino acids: CASSWTEGETQYF.

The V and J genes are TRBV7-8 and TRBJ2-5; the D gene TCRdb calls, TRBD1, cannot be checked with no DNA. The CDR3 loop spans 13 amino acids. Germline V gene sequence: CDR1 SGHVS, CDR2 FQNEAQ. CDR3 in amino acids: CASSLWGLETQYF.

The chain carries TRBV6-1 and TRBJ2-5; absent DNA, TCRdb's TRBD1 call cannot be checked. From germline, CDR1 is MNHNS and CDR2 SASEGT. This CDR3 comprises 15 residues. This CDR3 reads CASAQGQGDQETQYF.

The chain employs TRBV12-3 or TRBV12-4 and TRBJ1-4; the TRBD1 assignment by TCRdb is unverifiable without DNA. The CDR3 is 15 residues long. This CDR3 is CASSMGTGGVEKLFF.

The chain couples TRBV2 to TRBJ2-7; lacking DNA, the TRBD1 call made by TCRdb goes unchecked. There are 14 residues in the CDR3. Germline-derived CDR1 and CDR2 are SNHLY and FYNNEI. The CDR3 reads CASSKQGSSYEQYF.

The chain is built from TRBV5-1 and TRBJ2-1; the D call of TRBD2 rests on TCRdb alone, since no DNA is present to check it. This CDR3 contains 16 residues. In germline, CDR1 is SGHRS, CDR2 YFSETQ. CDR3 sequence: CASSRKGGPSFDEQFF.

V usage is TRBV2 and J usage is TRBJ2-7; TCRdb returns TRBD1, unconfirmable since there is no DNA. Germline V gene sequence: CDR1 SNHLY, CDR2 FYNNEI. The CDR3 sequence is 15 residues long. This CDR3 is CASRGDRRSSYEQYF. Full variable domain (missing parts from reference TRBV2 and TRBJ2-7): EPEVTQTPSHQVTQMGQEVILRCVPISNHLYFYWYRQILGQKVEFLVSFYNNEISEKSEIFDDQFSVERPDGSNFTLKIRSTKLEDSAMYFCASRGDRRSSYEQYFGPGTRLTVT.

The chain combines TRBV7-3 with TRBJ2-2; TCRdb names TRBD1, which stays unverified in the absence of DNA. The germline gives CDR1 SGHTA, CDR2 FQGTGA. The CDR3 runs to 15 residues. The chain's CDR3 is CASSLGGTGTGELFF.